The 26 T cell receptor beta chains below all came from one sample that was sequenced in a study of blood T cell repertoires in COVID-19. The protocol was immunoSEQ multiplex PCR, while the TCRdb copy is restricted to in-frame clones and leaves out a portion. In the table there are under 35,000 clones, around 83% of which are singletons. Sequences were obtained from peripheral blood. These receptor sequences come from a man between 70 and 80 years old with active COVID-19.

The rearrangement links TRBV6-5 to TRBJ2-2, with 7 bases that match TRBD1. The CDR3 totals 15 residues. From germline, CDR1 is MNHEY and CDR2 SVGAGI. J gave up 2 bases and V 8 bases, and 8 bases lay outside the gene matches. The CDR3 bases are TGTGCCAGCGGGAGACAGGGTCGTAACACCGGGGAGCTGTTTTTT. It yields the protein CASGRQGRNTGELFF.

This sequence joins TRBV7-8 and TRBJ1-2, with 7 bases identical to TRBD1. The V segment lost 1 base and the J segment 4 bases; nucleotides outside the gene matches: 6. Germline loops: CDR1 SGHVS, CDR2 FQNEAQ. CDR3 length equals 15 residues. CDR3: CASSLDEQGGYGYTF. The CDR3 coding sequence is TGTGCCAGCAGCTTAGACGAGCAGGGGGGCTATGGCTACACCTTC.

The chain joins TRBV19 to TRBJ1-2; TRBD1 might be the D (5 bases). The germline CDR1 and CDR2 sequences are LNHDA and SQIVND (reference sequence). The CDR3 extends over 14 amino acids. Trimming stripped 4 bases from V and 6 bases from J, with 15 bases between. CDR3 nucleotide sequence: TGTGCCAGTAGTAAACTTGGGGGGATCGATGGCTACACCTTC. This translates into CASSKLGGIDGYTF.

The rearrangement joins TRBV28 to TRBJ2-5; 8 bases match TRBD2. The CDR3 contains 15 residues. V shed 1 base, J shed 7 bases, and the junction held 8 bases outside the gene matches. Germline V gene lookup returns CDR1 MDHEN and CDR2 SYDVKM. Here the CDR3 DNA reads TGTGCCAGCAGTTTATACGGGAGGGCCCTCGGGACCCAGTACTTC. Its protein is CASSLYGRALGTQYF.

The rearrangement joins TRBV6-1 to TRBJ1-3; D gene unclear. The V gene lost 5 bases and the J gene lost 7 bases, with 15 bases spanning the gap. CDR3 length: 14 amino acids. Germline CDR1 is MNHNS and CDR2 is SASEGT. The CDR3 coding sequence is TGTGCCAGCAGTCCGGGGTCCGTGGGGAACACCATATATTTT. Amino acids: CASSPGSVGNTIYF.

This chain uses TRBV19 with TRBJ1-1; 7 nucleotides agree with TRBD1. Germline CDR1 and CDR2: LNHDA and SQIVND (reference sequence). The CDR3 is 15 amino acids. Losses at the gene ends were 6 bases for V and 1 base for J; bases not matched to a gene: 8. For the CDR3, the DNA is TGTGCCAGTAGCACGACAGGGCGGGGGAACACTGAAGCTTTCTTT. It is translated as CASSTTGRGNTEAFF.

This clone has just one count. The rearrangement links TRBV12-3 or TRBV12-4 to TRBJ1-4; no reliable D call. CDR3 size: 12 residues. Trimming removed 6 bases from V and 4 bases from J, with 6 bases in between. The CDR3 loop is CASSAGNEKLFF. CDR3 coding DNA: TGTGCCAGCAGCGCCGGTAATGAAAAACTGTTTTTT.

This clone has a single count. The chain is built from TRBV27 and TRBJ2-5, with D perhaps matching TRBD2 (5 bases). V lost 5 bases, J lost 2 bases, and 18 bases lay in between. The CDR3 contains 16 residues. Germline assignment: CDR1 MNHEY and CDR2 SMNVEV (reference sequence). The CDR3 nucleotides are TGTGCCAGCAGTGTCTATATCGGGGATAGGCAAGAGACCCAGTACTTC. The encoded protein is CASSVYIGDRQETQYF.

In its sample, this clone was seen once. This chain uses TRBV28 with TRBJ2-3; unclear D gene. Trimming took 3 bases from V and 1 from J, leaving 8 bases between them. The CDR3 is 14 amino acids. The germline CDR1 and CDR2 sequences are MDHEN and SYDVKM. As DNA, the CDR3 is TGTGCCAGCAGTTTTGGAGATGGCACAGATACGCAGTATTTT. Protein product: CASSFGDGTDTQYF.

This clone has only one observation. Different DNA sequences within this sample yield the same CDR3. This chain connects TRBV5-1 to TRBJ2-1; D call uncertain. CDR1 is SGHRS and CDR2 is YFSETQ in the germline V gene. Trimming took 0 bases from V and 4 from J, leaving 5 bases between them. The CDR3 length is 13 residues. CDR3 nucleotides: TGCGCCAGCAGCTTGGACAGTTACAATGAGCAGTTCTTC. Protein: CASSLDSYNEQFF.

J is TRBJ1-6 and V is TRBV6-5; TRBD1 aligns across 9 bases. With 7 bases clipped from V and 8 bases from J, the junction kept 6 bases outside the gene matches. This CDR3 contains 14 residues. In germline, CDR1 is MNHEY, CDR2 SVGAGI. The CDR3 region is CASNKQGAYSPLHF. For the CDR3, the DNA is TGTGCCAGCAATAAACAGGGGGCATATTCACCCCTCCACTTT.

The chain employs TRBV5-5 and TRBJ2-1; 7 nucleotides align to TRBD2. The ends lost 4 bases at V and 0 bases at J; junction bases unmatched: 1. The length of the CDR3 is 14 residues. Germline V lookup: CDR1 SGHKS, CDR2 YYEKEE (reference sequence). CDR3 region: CASSIAGSYNEQFF. The CDR3 DNA follows: TGTGCCAGCAGCATAGCGGGCTCCTACAATGAGCAGTTCTTC.

This clone was observed many times. The rearrangement links TRBV7-3 to TRBJ2-3; TRBD2 matches 10 bases. Looked up from germline, CDR1 is SGHTA and CDR2 is FQGTGA. The CDR3 spans 15 residues. Unmatched junction bases numbered 6, after V lost 6 bases and J lost 3 bases. The CDR3 nucleotides are TGTGCCAGCAGTCTCGCTAGCGGGGGTACAGATACGCAGTATTTT. Its translation: CASSLASGGTDTQYF. The full variable domain, in which reference TRBV7-3 and TRBJ2-3 provide the parts outside the CDR3, is GAGVSQTPSNKVTEKGKYVELRCDPISGHTALYWYRQSLGQGPEFLIYFQGTGAADDSGLPNDRFFAVRPEGSVSTLKIQRTERGDSAVYLCASSLASGGTDTQYFGPGTRLTVL.

This chain uses TRBV29-1 with TRBJ1-1; tentative D call: TRBD1 (6 bases). From germline, CDR1 is SQVTM and CDR2 ANQGSEA. The V end was cut by 5 bases, the J end by 5 bases, with 12 bases between. The CDR3 runs to 12 residues. The CDR3 nucleotides read TGCAGCGTTTCGACAGGTATTACTGAAGCTTTCTTT. Translated, it gives CSVSTGITEAFF.

CDR3 sequence reads: CASSYDGRSYNEQFF. CDR3 coding DNA: TGTGCCAGCAGTTACGATGGGAGATCCTACAATGAGCAGTTCTTC. V is TRBV6-5 and J is TRBJ2-1, with D possibly matching TRBD2 (5 bases). The germline V gene encodes CDR1 MNHEY and CDR2 SVGAGI. This CDR3 has 15 amino acids. V shed 2 bases and J shed 1 base, with 9 bases lying between them.

V is TRBV6-5 and J is TRBJ2-7; weak D call: TRBD1 (6 bases). V dropped 2 bases and J dropped 3 bases, with 11 bases sitting between them. The CDR3 runs to 14 residues. CDR1 MNHEY and CDR2 SVGAGI come from the germline V gene. The CDR3 DNA is TGTGCCAGCAGTTACGACAGGAACCACTACGAGCAGTACTTC. Its protein is CASSYDRNHYEQYF.

This chain uses TRBV30 with TRBJ2-3, with 7 positions matching TRBD2. Germline trimming cut 2 bases from V and 6 bases from J; bases unmatched to any gene: 8. CDR1 is GTSNPN and CDR2 is SVGIG in the germline V gene (reference sequence). CDR3 length: 14 residues. The CDR3: CAWSPGLGEDTQYF. CDR3 nucleotide sequence: TGTGCCTGGAGTCCCGGACTAGGGGAGGATACGCAGTATTTT. The full variable domain, with the rest looked up from reference TRBV30 and TRBJ2-3, is SQTIHQWPATLVQPVGSPLSLECTVEGTSNPNLYWYRQAAGRGLQLLFYSVGIGQISSEVPQNLSASRPQDRQFILSSKKLLLSDSGFYLCAWSPGLGEDTQYFGPGTRLTVL.

The chain couples TRBV11-3 to TRBJ2-7; 10 positions agree with TRBD1. The V gene's germline CDR1 is SGHNT and CDR2 YENEEA. Germline trimming cut 1 base from V and 5 bases from J; bases unmatched to any gene: 5. This CDR3 spans 15 amino acids. CDR3 sequence reads: CASSLAGTGVHEQYF. Here the CDR3 DNA reads TGTGCCAGCAGCTTAGCCGGGACAGGGGTCCACGAGCAGTACTTC.

V usage is TRBV6-6 and J usage is TRBJ1-3; D might be TRBD1 (6 bases). V shed 6 bases and J shed 0 bases, with 9 bases lying between them. Germline V gene data show CDR1 as MNHNY and CDR2 as SVGAGI (reference sequence). This CDR3 spans 14 amino acids. The CDR3 bases are TGTGCCAGCAGCCAGGACAGCTCTGGAAACACCATATATTTT. It translates to CASSQDSSGNTIYF.

CDR3 loop: CASLYTDTQYF. The CDR3 nucleotides are TGTGCCAGTCTTTATACTGATACGCAGTATTTT. V usage is TRBV6-6 and J usage is TRBJ2-3; D unclear. Trimming pared 9 bases from V and 6 bases from J, leaving 10 bases between. The CDR3 is made up of 11 amino acids. Germline CDR1 is MNHNY and CDR2 is SVGAGI (reference sequence).

This clone was counted a single time. The chain carries TRBV25-1 and TRBJ2-5; D is perhaps TRBD2 (7 bases). Trimming removed 4 bases at V and 1 base at J, with 19 bases between. CDR1 and CDR2 (germline): MGHDK, SYGVNS. The CDR3 is 17 amino acids. The CDR3 DNA is TGTGCCAGCAGTGGCGGGGGCCCCGTAATCGTCCAAGAGACCCAGTACTTC. Translated, it gives CASSGGGPVIVQETQYF.

The CDR3 region is CASSLDIDRGPYEQYF. DNA for the CDR3: TGTGCCAGCAGCTTGGATATAGACAGGGGGCCCTACGAGCAGTACTTC. This chain uses TRBV7-6 with TRBJ2-7; TRBD1 agrees at 10 bases. The CDR3 length is 16 residues. The germline CDR1 and CDR2 sequences are SGHVS and FNYEAQ. Trimming took 3 bases from V and 2 from J; bases not matched to a gene: 7. Full variable domain (outside the CDR3, taken from reference TRBV7-6 and TRBJ2-7): GAGVSQSPRYKVTKRGQDVALRCDPISGHVSLYWYRQALGQGPEFLTYFNYEAQQDKSGLPNDRFSAERPEGSISTLTIQRTEQRDSAMYRCASSLDIDRGPYEQYFGPGTRLTVT.

The gene calls are TRBV7-9 and TRBJ2-5; D ambiguous. The CDR3 length is 12 residues. In germline, CDR1 is SEHNR, CDR2 FQNEAQ (reference sequence). Trimming removed 5 bases at V and 1 base at J, with 5 bases between. The CDR3 loop is CASSPIQETQYF. The CDR3 region has the DNA TGTGCCAGCAGCCCTATCCAAGAGACCCAGTACTTC.

The chain recombines TRBV13 with TRBJ1-6; D is possibly TRBD1 (6 bases). Germline CDR1 and CDR2: PRHDT and FYEKMQ (reference sequence). The CDR3 extends over 14 amino acids. Trimming took 2 bases from V and 10 from J, leaving 12 bases between them. The CDR3 nucleotides read TGTGCCAGCAGCTTATTACAGGGAAAGTCACCCCTCCACTTT. Translated, it gives CASSLLQGKSPLHF.

The J gene is TRBJ1-2, the V gene TRBV29-1; 8 nucleotides line up with TRBD1. In germline, CDR1 is SQVTM, CDR2 ANQGSEA. The CDR3 loop spans 12 amino acids. Losses at the gene ends were 7 bases for V and 8 bases for J; bases not matched to a gene: 9. The CDR3 loop reads CSAHRGSFGYTF. The CDR3 nucleotides read TGCAGCGCTCACAGGGGGTCCTTCGGCTACACCTTC.

V gene TRBV19 combines with J gene TRBJ1-1; the match to TRBD1 covers 8 bases. CDR1 and CDR2 from the germline V gene are LNHDA and SQIVND (reference sequence). There are 13 residues in the CDR3. Losses at the gene ends were 3 bases for V and 10 bases for J; bases not matched to a gene: 7. Here the CDR3 DNA reads TGTGCCAGTAGTATCCCGACAGGGGTCGGAGCTTTCTTT. Amino acid sequence: CASSIPTGVGAFF.